This note documents a single T cell receptor beta chain sequence. Its antigen remains unknown. The data were obtained in a study of cytomegalovirus exposure and HLA in healthy donors. Study-wide context: An early release of data contained approximately 80 million unique TCRs, which came from HLA-typed donors.

Primers: 60 Vbeta forward and 13 Jbeta reverse. Profiled with immunoSEQ multiplex PCR; TCRdb holds only in-frame clones, not every one. The sample includes roughly 100,000 clones, roughly 79% of them seen just once. Trimming took off 6 bases at V and 0 bases at J, with 11 bases between the two ends. Per germline, CDR1 MNHEY and CDR2 SVGAGI. This CDR3 is 14 amino acids long. It was healthy bone marrow donors who served as donors. General observations from the study: The study labeled 150 or so TCR beta chains cytomegalovirus-associated. In an earlier analysis, most TCR beta V segments were productive about 87% or about 30% of the time.

The chain couples TRBV6-5 to TRBJ1-2, with TRBD1 as a possible D gene (6 bases). Sequencing was carried out using PBMCs. This sequence was found in a man in his forties in good health and CMV-seronegative. The CDR3 nucleotides read TGTGCCAGCAGCCGCAACAGGGCTAACTATGGCTACACCTTC. The encoded protein is CASSRNRANYGYTF.